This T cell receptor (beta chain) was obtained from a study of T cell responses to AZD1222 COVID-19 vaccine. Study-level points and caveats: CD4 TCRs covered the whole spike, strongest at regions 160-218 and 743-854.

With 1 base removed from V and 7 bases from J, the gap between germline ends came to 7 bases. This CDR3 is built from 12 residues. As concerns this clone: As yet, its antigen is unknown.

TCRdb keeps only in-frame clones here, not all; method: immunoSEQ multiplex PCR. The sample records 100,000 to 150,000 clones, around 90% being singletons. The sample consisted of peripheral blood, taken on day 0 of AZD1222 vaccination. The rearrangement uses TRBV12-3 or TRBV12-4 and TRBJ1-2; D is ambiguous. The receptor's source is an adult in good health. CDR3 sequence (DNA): TGTGCCAGCAGTTTAGGAGCGCGTGGCTACACCTTC. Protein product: CASSLGARGYTF.